Below are 11 T cell receptor beta chains sequenced from a single sample in a study of breast tumors, draining lymph nodes, adjacent tissues (dated by TCRdb to 2016 to 2017). The axillary draining lymph nodes of breast cancer patients were the source of the lymph node samples. The library was prepared using multiplex PCR. For sequencing, an Illumina HiSeq 2000 was employed. The public sequencing data were trimmed at Q25 with fastp and processed into clonotypes with MiXCR by TCRdb, which kept only in-frame beta chains. Each record represents a unique CDR3 protein, reported with the most common genes and DNA among its rows. This sample holds approximately 300,000 distinct CDR3 sequences; around 30% were observed only once. More than 0.85% of the sample goes to the ten largest clones. Sequencing was performed on axillary lymph node tissue. These receptors all come from a female donor with breast cancer. Some clones in this sample may be carry-over from other donors' samples.

This clonotype appeared many times. The genes are TRBV15 and TRBJ2-1; the D gene is possibly TRBD2 (5 bases). CDR1 is LNHNV, CDR2 YYDKDF, per germline (reference sequence). The CDR3 is made up of 15 amino acids. Trimming stripped 1 base from V and 0 bases from J, with 7 bases between. The CDR3 DNA reads TGTGCCACCAGCAGAGTGGGGAGCTCCTACAATGAGCAGTTCTTC. This translates into CATSRVGSSYNEQFF.

In this sample, this clonotype turned up many times. The chain couples TRBV15 to TRBJ1-5, with no clear D. The CDR3 runs 13 residues. Germline V gene data show CDR1 as LNHNV and CDR2 as YYDKDF (reference sequence). V lost 0 bases and J 6 bases, leaving 6 bases between the germline ends. The CDR3 sequence: CATSRDLSQPQHF. The DNA of the CDR3 is TGTGCCACCAGCAGAGATCTGAGTCAGCCCCAGCATTTT.

As for this clonotype: A much larger clone lies a single base off, so this may be a read error. The chain combines TRBV5-1 with TRBJ2-1; D might be TRBD2 (6 bases). Germline V gene lookup returns CDR1 SGHRS and CDR2 YFSETQ. The V gene lost 2 bases and the J gene lost 5 bases, with 14 bases spanning the gap. The CDR3 runs to 15 residues. The CDR3 region is CASSLTSWAHNEQFF. CDR3 sequence (DNA): TGCGCCAGCAGCTTAACTAGCTGGGCTCACAATGAGCAGTTCTTC.

This clonotype was observed at least ten times. The J gene is TRBJ1-5, the V gene TRBV12-3 or TRBV12-4; D possibly corresponds to TRBD1 (5 bases). The CDR3 covers 15 residues. Trimming left V 7 bases short and J 0 bases short, with 13 bases between. CDR3 in DNA: TGTGCCAGCACCCTGGGGGAGTATAGCAATCAGCCCCAGCATTTT. It is translated as CASTLGEYSNQPQHF.

This clonotype showed up many times. V and J are TRBV10-3 and TRBJ2-2; 8 bases match TRBD1. This CDR3 spans 15 amino acids. Germline CDR1 reads ENHRY; CDR2 reads SYGVKD. V gave up 7 bases and J gave up 6 bases; unmatched junction bases: 10. CDR3 loop: CAINSQGESAGELFF. The CDR3 nucleotides read TGTGCCATCAATTCACAGGGGGAATCAGCCGGGGAGCTGTTTTTT.

This clonotype has a single count. One junction end does not reproduce the germline sequence, and a read error may be involved. The V call is TRBV6-2 or TRBV6-3, the J call TRBJ1-1, with D unresolved. The CDR3 spans 13 residues. CDR1 and CDR2 from the germline V gene are MNHEY and SVGEGT. CDR3 sequence reads: CASSYRVNTEAFF. The CDR3 DNA sequence: TGCGCCAGCAGTTACCGGGTCAACACTGAAGCTTTCTTT.

Many counts were recorded for this clonotype. The rearrangement uses TRBV29-1 and TRBJ2-5, with D possibly matching TRBD1 (6 bases). Per the germline V gene, CDR1 is SQVTM and CDR2 is ANQGSEA. The CDR3 totals 12 residues. Trimming pared 3 bases from V and 5 bases from J, leaving 10 bases between. DNA for the CDR3: TGCAGCGTTGACTGGGGGCGGGAGACCCAGTACTTC. Translated, it gives CSVDWGRETQYF.

This clonotype showed up many times. The chain recombines TRBV9 with TRBJ2-1; no clear D. Germline V gene lookup returns CDR1 SGDLS and CDR2 YYNGEE. The CDR3 is made up of 16 amino acids. Trimming removed 4 bases at V and 2 bases at J, with 16 bases between. The CDR3 DNA reads TGTGCCAGCAGCCCCCACAACCCGCCCCCCTACAATGAGCAGTTCTTC. Protein sequence: CASSPHNPPPYNEQFF.

The table lists this clonotype with many counts. The chain joins TRBV20-1 to TRBJ1-2; tentative D call: TRBD1 (5 bases). Germline CDR1 and CDR2: DFQATT and SNEGSKA (reference sequence). The CDR3 has 14 residues. Trimming stripped 0 bases from V and 4 bases from J, with 12 bases between. The CDR3 DNA is TGCAGTGCTAGAGATCAAGGGGCAGGCTATGGCTACACCTTC. Translation: CSARDQGAGYGYTF.

This clonotype is a singleton in its sample. The CDR3 DNA reads TGCAGTGCTCCCCCCGGGACAGGGGGAAGCTGGGAGACCCAGTACTTC. Translating gives CSAPPGTGGSWETQYF. This chain joins TRBV20-1 and TRBJ2-5; 11 nucleotides align to TRBD1. The CDR3 is 16 amino acids. The V gene end was trimmed by 5 bases and the J gene end by 5 bases; junction bases not matched to a gene: 13. Germline V gene lookup returns CDR1 DFQATT and CDR2 SNEGSKA (reference sequence).

This clonotype was counted ten times or more. The chain couples TRBV12-3 or TRBV12-4 to TRBJ1-5, with 9 bases aligning to TRBD1. This CDR3 spans 15 amino acids. Germline trimming cut 5 bases from V and 4 bases from J; bases unmatched to any gene: 6. The CDR3 bases are TGTGCCAGCAGTACCCGGACAGGGGAAAATCAGCCCCAGCATTTT. It yields the protein CASSTRTGENQPQHF.